This entry describes one T cell receptor beta chain. The target antigen is unknown. Compared with germline, one end of the junction differs, possibly owing to a read error. The same CDR3 arises from other DNA sequences in this sample as well. Produced via immunoSEQ multiplex PCR; TCRdb's table is partial and in-frame only. The data hold around 34,000 clones, with 65% to 85% observed a single time. The sample is drawn from a study of OX40 agonist ivuxolimab in advanced cancers. At the level of the study: The dose-escalation group included hepatocellular carcinoma, melanoma, renal cell carcinoma and head and neck cancer. Whole-study findings and limits: It was also the case that some nonresponders had low normalized T-cell clonal expansion. Expanded peripheral T-cell antigen specificity went undetermined.

Sampled blood was obtained at baseline, cycle 4 day 1, and cycle 7 day 1. The sample in question was CD4+ or CD8+ T cells sorted from blood, obtained in a trial of the OX40 agonist ivuxolimab. The sequence came from an adult with an advanced solid tumor such as melanoma, head and neck, liver or kidney cancer.

The CDR3 nucleotides are TGTGCCAGCAGCTTGGATTTTTACGAACAGTACTTC. This sequence encodes CASSLDFYEQYF. The chain uses TRBV5-4 and TRBJ2-7, with no clear D. CDR3 size: 12 residues. Germline V gene lookup returns CDR1 SGHNT and CDR2 YYREEE (reference sequence).